This entry concerns a single T cell receptor (beta chain). The data belong to a study of blood T cell repertoires in COVID-19. About the study: From the United States, Italy and Spain came samples of acute and convalescent COVID-19. Sources were T cells, B-cell-depleted T cells, or PBMCs; the material itself was cDNA or gDNA.

This CDR3 region has 13 residues. V was pared by 5 bases and J by 4 bases, with 11 bases between. Germline CDR1 and CDR2: SNHLY and FYNNEI. As originally analysed: Estimates of nucleated cell counts were drawn from the amplification of reference gene primers. The table came from immunoSEQ multiplex PCR; TCRdb's copy has only in-frame clones and leaves some out. The D gene and trimming were derived from the DNA, and the V and J assignments and clone size from that table. The sample has about 74,000 clones, 88% seen once. This receptor was obtained from an elderly woman with acute or convalescent COVID-19. The source material was peripheral blood. The genes are TRBV2 and TRBJ1-2; D remains ambiguous. The CDR3 bases are TGTGCCAGCAGTACGGGGAAGGGCTATGGCTACACCTTC. Protein sequence: CASSTGKGYGYTF.